This record looks at one TCR beta chain sequence and its context. Which antigen it targets is not known. One base away there is no much larger clone; base qualities are not given. TCRbeta CDR3 regions were amplified from genomic DNA using the immunoSEQ Assay, a bias-controlled multiplex PCR. Under the source paper's analysis protocol: Nucleated cell counts per sample were estimated from amplification of reference gene primers within the assay. Sequence reads were collapsed and filtered to measure the absolute abundance of every unique TCRbeta CDR3 rearrangement. For each sample, productive Simpson clonality was calculated by taking the square root of Simpson's diversity index across productive rearrangements. This is the immuneACCESS table as TCRdb keeps it, with only in-frame sequences that have V and J called. A part of the clones is gone; compared with another copy, unresolved V genes explain less than half, and the rest is unexplained. V, J and clone size are those of that table, while D and trimming were read from the DNA. For this sample the table gives over 150,000 clones, of which approximately 82% were detected only once. The top ten hold less than 15% of the sample.

The trim is 2 bases for V and 4 bases for J, with a gap of 9 bases between the germline ends. Inclusive of the bounding cysteine and phenylalanine, the CDR3 is 14 residues long. Just CDR3 DNA is preserved here, 42 bases in frame from base 1. CDR1 MNHEY and CDR2 SMNVEV were looked up in the germline V gene (reference sequence). The sample originates from a study of blood T cell repertoires in COVID-19 (dated by TCRdb to the early 2020s). For context, the study as a whole: Samples covering the acute and convalescent phases of COVID-19 were provided by collaborators in the United States, Italy and Spain. A freely available public database, intended as a resource for researchers studying the immune response to SARS-CoV-2, is where the repertoires were released. Deeply sampled blood TCRbeta repertoires from subjects exposed to, actively infected with, or recovered from COVID-19 were included in the dataset. The material from the prospective study consisted of cDNA or gDNA derived from T cells, B-cell-depleted T cells, or PBMCs. Where HLA class I and class II types were available, the types were taken from metadata supplied by the sample provider, not from assay-based typing. The samples were drawn from two sources: the first 160 participants of the ongoing ImmuneRACE study, and fewer than 1,500 subjects contributed by 6 global collaborators. Nearly every sample came with metadata listing a de-identified subject ID, COVID-19 status, age in years and sex. Beyond this particular receptor, the publication reports: How much clinical and demographic metadata was included differed by source and by participant, and the metadata was provided uncurated.

Whole blood was collected in K2EDTA tubes by collaborating institutions according to the institutions' own protocols. Collaborator samples were shipped for TCRbeta analysis as frozen whole blood, isolated PBMCs, or DNA extracted from either sample type. The TCR was taken from a human donor in a cohort sampled during active COVID-19. Material for sequencing was peripheral blood. Here the chain combines TRBV27 and TRBJ1-5; the D gene is not confidently resolved. The DNA sequence follows: TGTGCCAGCAGTTTAAATAGTAATAATCAGCCCCAGCATTTT. It translates as CASSLNSNNQPQHF.